The entry that follows covers one TCR beta chain sequence. The antigen remains undetermined. The same CDR3 can be traced to other DNA sequences in this sample. The sample is drawn from a study of regulatory and conventional T cells in RAG deficiency. Study-level findings and limits: Treg unique TCR beta sequences were approximately 100-fold fewer in Omenn syndrome and CID/AS patients than controls. In Omenn syndrome, Treg and Tconv repertoires overlapped >80%. Sorted Omenn CD25-high CD127-low cells may not be bona fide Tregs.

Clones were read by immunoSEQ multiplex PCR, and TCRdb kept only the in-frame ones, dropping some. Of under 35,000 clones listed, 70% to 90% are singletons. This sample was also put to use in a study of regulatory T cells. According to that study: The primer mix had 52 TRBV and 13 TRBJ primers.

Specimen: CD8+ T cells sorted from blood. The clonotype was recovered from a human donor in good health.

Written as DNA, the CDR3 is TGTGCCAGCAGCCTCGGGGGAGGGGGCACTGAAGCTTTCTTT. Its translation is CASSLGGGGTEAFF. The rearrangement links TRBV27 to TRBJ1-1; TRBD1 is a possible D gene (6 bases). V was pared by 6 bases and J by 4 bases, with 15 bases between. This CDR3 spans 14 amino acids. The germline gives CDR1 MNHEY, CDR2 SMNVEV (reference sequence).